The clone carrying this TCR beta chain was recorded a few times. The antigen remains undetermined. The data derive from a study of blood T cells in healthy people across ages. Study information: Per every two T cells, about one barcoded beta molecule was captured by template switching.

Regarding the study as a whole: As age increased, TCR beta diversity per million T cells fell in a roughly linear fashion.

Using a J-beta primer mix together with a sample-barcoded 5' primer, a second PCR was run for roughly 7 to 11 cycles. Tags on each cDNA molecule came from a template-switch adaptor with 12 random nucleotides. TCRdb ran MiXCR on the 5' RACE reads and lists one entry per CDR3 protein. The table has about 720,000 distinct CDR3 sequences, approximately 22% seen once. V was shortened by 6 bases and J by 0 bases, with 9 bases between the two germline ends. CDR1 is MNHNY and CDR2 is SVGAGI in the germline V gene (reference sequence). The CDR3 is 14 residues long. The receptor was derived from an older man in good health. The V call is TRBV6-6, the J call TRBJ1-3; D unclear. Sequenced material: blood. CDR3 in DNA: TGTGCCAGCAGGGCCGATCACTCTGGAAACACCATATATTTT. It is translated as CASRADHSGNTIYF.